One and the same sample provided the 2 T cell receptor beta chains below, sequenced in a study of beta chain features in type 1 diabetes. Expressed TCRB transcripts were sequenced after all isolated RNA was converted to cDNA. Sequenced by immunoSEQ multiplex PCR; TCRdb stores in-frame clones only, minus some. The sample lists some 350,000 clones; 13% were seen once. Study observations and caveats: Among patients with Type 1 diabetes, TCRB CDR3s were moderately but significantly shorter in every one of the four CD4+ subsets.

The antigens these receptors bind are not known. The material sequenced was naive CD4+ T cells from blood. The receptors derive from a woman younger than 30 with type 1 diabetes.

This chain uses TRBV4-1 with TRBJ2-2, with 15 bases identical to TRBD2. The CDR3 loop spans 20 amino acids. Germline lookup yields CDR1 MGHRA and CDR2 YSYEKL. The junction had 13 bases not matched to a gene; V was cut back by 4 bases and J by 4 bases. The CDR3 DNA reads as TGCGCCAGCAGCCCGAGAGGACTAGCGGGAGGGGCCGGGGGCACCGGGGAGCTGTTTTTT. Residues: CASSPRGLAGGAGGTGELFF.

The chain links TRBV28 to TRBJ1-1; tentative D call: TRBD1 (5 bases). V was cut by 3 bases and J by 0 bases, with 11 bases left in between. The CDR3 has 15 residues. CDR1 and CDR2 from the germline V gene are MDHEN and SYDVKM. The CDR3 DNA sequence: TGTGCCAGCAGTTTTTCTCCGGACATGAACACTGAAGCTTTCTTT. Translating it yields CASSFSPDMNTEAFF.